These T cell receptor beta chains were read from a single sample in a study of naive and memory T cell subsets. TCRdb re-derived calls from the UMI-ligation and nested PCR reads in MiXCR, one entry per CDR3 protein. Of 37,000 or so distinct CDR3 sequences listed, about 11% are singletons. The sample was skin, taken from a tuberculin skin test site. The origin of the receptors is an adult in good health. The CDR3 runs from the conserved cysteine through the conserved F or W. The D gene is left open where the match is weak. Clone size is stated in some rows and not others, as once, few, many or a class when expanded.

cdr3_nt | cdr3_aa | d_call | j_call | v_call | clone_size
TGTGCCAGCAGAAACCCAGGGGGCACCGGGGAGCTGTTTTTT | CASRNPGGTGELFF | TRBD1 | TRBJ2-2 | TRBV6-5 | many
TGTGCCAGCAGTCAATTGGACAGTTCCCAGTACTTC | CASSQLDSSQYF | . | TRBJ2-5 | TRBV12-3/TRBV12-4 | many
TGTGCCAGCTCGCCGGGACTACCGAGCGAGCAGTACTTC | CASSPGLPSEQYF | TRBD2 | TRBJ2-7 | TRBV18 | many
TGTGCCAGCAGCCATACTAGCGAGTCCTACAATGAGCAGTTCTTC | CASSHTSESYNEQFF | TRBD2 | TRBJ2-1 | TRBV7-3 | many
TGTGCCAGCAGTTGGGGGGCGGGTAGCGGGCAAGAGACCCAGTACTTC | CASSWGAGSGQETQYF | . | TRBJ2-5 | TRBV12-3/TRBV12-4 | .
TGCAGTGCTAGAGGACGGACTAGCGGGGGCCACCCCTACGAGCAGTACTTC | CSARGRTSGGHPYEQYF | TRBD2 | TRBJ2-7 | TRBV20-1 | many
TGCAGCGTTGAGGCCCGGGAGGATGAAAAACTGTTTTTT | CSVEAREDEKLFF | . | TRBJ1-4 | TRBV29-1 | many
TGTGCCAGCAGTCCCTCCCTAGCGGGGGCTACGGCTCAAGAGACCCAGTACTTC | CASSPSLAGATAQETQYF | TRBD2 | TRBJ2-5 | TRBV27 | many
TGCGCCAGCAGCATAGACACCTTCCTGGGTAATTCACCCCTCCACTTT | CASSIDTFLGNSPLHF | . | TRBJ1-6 | TRBV5-1 | .
TGTGCCAGCAGTCCGACTCGGCTTGGGGCGCGCTACGAGCAGTACTTC | CASSPTRLGARYEQYF | . | TRBJ2-7 | TRBV27 | .
TGCAGTGCTAGAAACAGGGGAGAGGGTGGTACGCAGTATTTT | CSARNRGEGGTQYF | TRBD1 | TRBJ2-3 | TRBV20-1 | .
TGTGCCAGTAGGGCCGGGACGGGAAATGAAAAACTGTTTTTT | CASRAGTGNEKLFF | . | TRBJ1-4 | TRBV19 | few
TGTGCCAGCAGCCAAGATACGGGTACTGGGGCCAACGTCCTGACTTTC | CASSQDTGTGANVLTF | . | TRBJ2-6 | TRBV14 | few